Shown below are 9 T cell receptor beta chains from a single sample sequenced in a study of blood T cell repertoires in COVID-19. The assay was immunoSEQ multiplex PCR, and TCRdb's table has in-frame clones only and misses some. The sample shows 210,000 or so clones, roughly 80% of them seen only once. The sample consisted of PBMCs or T cells enriched from blood (not recorded which). These receptors came from a man between 60 and 75 years old who had recovered from COVID-19.

This rearrangement joins TRBV11-1 to TRBJ2-7; 10 bases are a match to TRBD1. V was pared by 4 bases and J by 8 bases, with 8 bases of the junction left unmatched. Germline-derived CDR1 and CDR2 are SGHAT and FQDESV (reference sequence). CDR3 length equals 14 residues. The DNA for the CDR3 is TGTGCCAGCAGCTCTTCCAGGGACAGGGGTAAGCAGTACTTC. Translated, it gives CASSSSRDRGKQYF.

This clone has just one count. The chain has TRBV7-3 and TRBJ1-1; D not certain. The CDR3 consists of 14 residues. Per germline, CDR1 SGHTA and CDR2 FQGTGA. The V end lost 0 bases, the J end lost 8 bases, and 13 bases lay between the germline ends. CDR3 residues: CASSLTTDLAEAFF. The CDR3, as DNA: TGTGCCAGCAGCTTAACGACGGACTTGGCCGAAGCTTTCTTT.

The J gene is TRBJ2-3, the V gene TRBV18; TRBD1 aligns across 12 bases. Trimming removed 3 bases from V and 8 bases from J; junction bases left unmatched: 3. This CDR3 contains 14 residues. CDR1 is KGHSH, CDR2 LQKENI, per germline. This CDR3 reads CASSPGQGAVTQYF. The CDR3, as DNA: TGTGCCAGCTCACCGGGACAGGGGGCAGTTACGCAGTATTTT.

J is TRBJ2-7 and V is TRBV27; D is possibly TRBD1 (6 bases). In germline, CDR1 is MNHEY, CDR2 SMNVEV (reference sequence). The V end was cut by 5 bases, the J end by 2 bases, with 16 bases between. CDR3 length equals 15 residues. The CDR3 here is CASSPGHGLAYEQYF. The CDR3 bases are TGTGCCAGCAGTCCGGGACACGGTCTTGCCTACGAGCAGTACTTC.

This clone has a single count. The rearrangement links TRBV9 to TRBJ1-1, with D uncertain. The CDR3 consists of 15 residues. The V end was cut by 0 bases, the J end by 1 base, with 10 bases between. CDR1 is SGDLS and CDR2 is YYNGEE in the germline V gene. CDR3 nucleotide sequence: TGTGCCAGCAGCGTAGTGGTCACACAGAACACTGAAGCTTTCTTT. It yields the protein CASSVVVTQNTEAFF.

J is TRBJ2-7 and V is TRBV5-5; the D gene is possibly TRBD1 (5 bases). This CDR3 is 13 amino acids long. CDR1 is SGHKS and CDR2 is YYEKEE in the germline V gene (reference sequence). V was pared by 4 bases and J by 1 base, with 9 bases between. The chain's CDR3 is CASSIGQSYEQYF. The CDR3 DNA reads TGTGCCAGCAGCATCGGACAATCCTACGAGCAGTACTTC.

This clone was counted a single time. The V and J genes are TRBV19 and TRBJ2-1, with 8 bases lining up with TRBD2. The CDR3 is made up of 14 amino acids. Trimming cost V 9 bases and J 3 bases; bases outside gene matches: 7. CDR1 and CDR2 (germline): LNHDA, SQIVND (reference sequence). The CDR3 loop is CASSGTRGYNEQFF. The DNA of the CDR3 is TGTGCCAGCTCCGGGACTAGGGGCTACAATGAGCAGTTCTTC.

V and J are TRBV4-2 and TRBJ2-5, with 9 bases aligning to TRBD1. V was clipped by 0 bases and J by 1 base; unmatched bases: 6. Germline assignment: CDR1 LGHNA and CDR2 YNFKEQ. The CDR3 spans 17 residues. The CDR3 region has the DNA TGTGCCAGCAGCCAAGAGGGGACAGGGCAACGCCAAGAGACCCAGTACTTC. It yields the protein CASSQEGTGQRQETQYF.

Note on this clone: The sample carries other DNA sequences with the same CDR3. V and J are TRBV19 and TRBJ1-1; 7 nucleotides align to TRBD1. V dropped 5 bases and J dropped 1; count of bases not matched to a gene: 4. From germline, CDR1 is LNHDA and CDR2 SQIVND (reference sequence). The CDR3 is 14 amino acids. CDR3 nucleotides: TGTGCCAGTAGTCTGGACAGGAAGAACACTGAAGCTTTCTTT. As protein: CASSLDRKNTEAFF.